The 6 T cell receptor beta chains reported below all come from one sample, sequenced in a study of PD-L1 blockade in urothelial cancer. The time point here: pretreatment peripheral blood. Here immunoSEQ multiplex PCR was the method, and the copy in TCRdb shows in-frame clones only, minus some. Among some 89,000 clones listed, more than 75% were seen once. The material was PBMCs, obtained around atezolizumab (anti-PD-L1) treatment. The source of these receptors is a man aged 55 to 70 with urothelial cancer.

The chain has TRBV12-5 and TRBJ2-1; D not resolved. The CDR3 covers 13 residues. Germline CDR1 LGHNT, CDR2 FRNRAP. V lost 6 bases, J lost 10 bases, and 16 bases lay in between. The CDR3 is CASGAKVGWEQFF. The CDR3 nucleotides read TGTGCTAGTGGCGCGAAGGTGGGCTGGGAGCAGTTCTTC.

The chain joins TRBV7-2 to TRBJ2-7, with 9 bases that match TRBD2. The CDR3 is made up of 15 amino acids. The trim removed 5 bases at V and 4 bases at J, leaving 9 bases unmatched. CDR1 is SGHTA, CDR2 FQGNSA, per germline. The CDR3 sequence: CASSRTAGGSYEQYF. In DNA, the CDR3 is TGTGCCAGCAGCCGGACAGCGGGAGGTTCATACGAGCAGTACTTC.

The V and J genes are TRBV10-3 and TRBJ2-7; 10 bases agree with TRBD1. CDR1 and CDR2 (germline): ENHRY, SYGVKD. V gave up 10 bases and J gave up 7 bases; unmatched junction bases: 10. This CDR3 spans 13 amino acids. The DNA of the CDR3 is TGTGCCACTGGGGACAGGGGCCGATCGGAGCAGTACTTC. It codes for CATGDRGRSEQYF.

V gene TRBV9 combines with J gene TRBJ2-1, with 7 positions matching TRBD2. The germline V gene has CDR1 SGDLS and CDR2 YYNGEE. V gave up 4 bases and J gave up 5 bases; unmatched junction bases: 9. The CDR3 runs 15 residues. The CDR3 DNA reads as TGTGCCAGCAGCTCCCGGGCGGGAGCGCACAATGAGCAGTTCTTC. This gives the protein CASSSRAGAHNEQFF.

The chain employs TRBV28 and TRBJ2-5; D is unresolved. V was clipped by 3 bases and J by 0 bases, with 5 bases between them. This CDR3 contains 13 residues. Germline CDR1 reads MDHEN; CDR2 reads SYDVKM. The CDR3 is CASSFHNQETQYF. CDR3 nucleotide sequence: TGTGCCAGCAGTTTCCACAACCAAGAGACCCAGTACTTC. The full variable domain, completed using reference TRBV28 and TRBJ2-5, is DVKVTQSSRYLVKRTGEKVFLECVQDMDHENMFWYRQDPGLGLRLIYFSYDVKMKEKGDIPEGYSVSREKKERFSLILESASTNQTSMYLCASSFHNQETQYFGPGTRLLVL.

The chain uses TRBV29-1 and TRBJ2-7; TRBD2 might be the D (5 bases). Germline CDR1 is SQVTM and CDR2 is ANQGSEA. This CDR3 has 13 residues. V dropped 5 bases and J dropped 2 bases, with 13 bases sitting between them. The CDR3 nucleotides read TGCAGCGTTTGGCGTGGGAGCCCCTACGAGCAGTACTTC. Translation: CSVWRGSPYEQYF.